The 14 T cell receptor beta chains given below trace back to one sample, sequenced in a study of CD8+ T cells in alopecia areata. Isolated RNA was reverse transcribed into cDNA used as the sequencing template. Clones were sequenced by immunoSEQ multiplex PCR, and TCRdb holds only the in-frame ones, with some missing. Of about 180,000 clones listed, about 63% were seen once; the top ten hold 1.7%. This specimen was CD4+ T cells sorted from blood, taken at week 0. The receptors derive from a human donor with alopecia areata.

This clone was counted a few times. The V gene is TRBV6-1, the J gene TRBJ1-5; the D is unclear. Germline CDR1 and CDR2: MNHNS and SASEGT. The CDR3 is 16 amino acids. Trimming cost V 2 bases and J 0 bases, with 11 bases left between them. As DNA, the CDR3 is TGTGCCAGCAGTGAATCCGCAGCACTTAGCAATCAGCCCCAGCATTTT. Its protein is CASSESAALSNQPQHF.

This clone was found a few times. The V and J genes are TRBV5-1 and TRBJ2-3; TRBD2 agrees at 13 bases. CDR3 length: 16 amino acids. V lost 2 bases to trimming and J lost 3 bases; unmatched junction nucleotides: 3. Per germline, CDR1 SGHRS and CDR2 YFSETQ. CDR3 sequence reads: CASSLRGLAGTDTQYF. The CDR3 nucleotides read TGCGCCAGCAGCTTAAGGGGACTAGCGGGAACAGATACGCAGTATTTT.

This clone was picked up a small number of times. The V gene is TRBV5-1, the J gene TRBJ1-1; tentative D call: TRBD1 (5 bases). V gave up 0 bases and J gave up 4 bases, with 10 bases separating them. In germline, CDR1 is SGHRS, CDR2 YFSETQ. The CDR3 extends over 14 amino acids. The CDR3 protein is CASSLEGQSTEAFF. The CDR3 DNA follows: TGCGCCAGCAGCTTGGAGGGGCAGAGCACTGAAGCTTTCTTT.

This clone was counted between two and nine times. This chain joins TRBV30 and TRBJ2-3; 12 bases match TRBD2. Germline values: CDR1 GTSNPN, CDR2 SVGIG (reference sequence). After removal of 1 base from V and 4 bases from J, the junction contained 6 bases not matched to a gene. This CDR3 is built from 16 residues. The CDR3 nucleotides are TGTGCCTGGAGTGCTCAACTAGCGGGGGGCCCAGATACGCAGTATTTT. It yields the protein CAWSAQLAGGPDTQYF.

V is TRBV9 and J is TRBJ2-7; 7 nucleotides match TRBD1. This CDR3 spans 14 amino acids. The V segment lost 0 bases and the J segment 9 bases; nucleotides outside the gene matches: 9. Germline assignment: CDR1 SGDLS and CDR2 YYNGEE. The CDR3 region is CASSVDGTALTQYF. CDR3 in DNA: TGTGCCAGCAGCGTAGACGGGACAGCCCTCACGCAGTACTTC.

The genes are TRBV30 and TRBJ2-5, with D tentatively TRBD2 (6 bases). V was clipped by 4 bases and J by 7 bases, with 19 bases between them. CDR1 GTSNPN and CDR2 SVGIG come from the germline V gene (reference sequence). CDR3 length: 14 amino acids. The CDR3 sequence: CAWIRSGPHGTQYF. The CDR3 DNA sequence: TGTGCCTGGATCCGTAGCGGCCCCCATGGGACCCAGTACTTC.

The genes are TRBV6-5 and TRBJ2-5, with TRBD1 matching over 11 bases. Germline CDR1 and CDR2: MNHEY and SVGAGI. V dropped 2 bases and J dropped 4; count of bases not matched to a gene: 6. This CDR3 comprises 16 residues. CDR3 nucleotides: TGTGCCAGCAGTTACGGACAGGGGGCTGTAGTAGAGACCCAGTACTTC. It is translated as CASSYGQGAVVETQYF.

The chain recombines TRBV15 with TRBJ1-6, with D perhaps TRBD1 (5 bases). The CDR3 length is 13 residues. CDR1 and CDR2 (germline): LNHNV, YYDKDF (reference sequence). V lost 9 bases and J lost 9, with 15 bases in between. DNA of the CDR3: TGTGCCACGTCCGAGGGGCGAAGTTCACCCCTCCACTTT. This encodes CATSEGRSSPLHF.

The chain uses TRBV4-3 and TRBJ2-3; 7 bases agree with TRBD1. Germline values: CDR1 LGHNA, CDR2 YSLEER. The junction had 12 bases not matched to a gene; V was cut back by 4 bases and J by 5 bases. There are 16 residues in the CDR3. In DNA, the CDR3 is TGCGCCAGCAGCCCCAGGGGGTATGAAAGCGGAGATACGCAGTATTTT. Protein product: CASSPRGYESGDTQYF.

This clone came up a few times. The chain combines TRBV7-3 with TRBJ2-3; 12 positions agree with TRBD2. The CDR3 runs 17 residues. Germline loops: CDR1 SGHTA, CDR2 FQGTGA. Germline trimming cut 5 bases from V and 2 bases from J; bases unmatched to any gene: 8. The CDR3: CASSPKRLAGDTDTQYF. The CDR3 DNA sequence: TGTGCCAGCAGCCCGAAGCGACTAGCGGGGGACACAGATACGCAGTATTTT.

This clone was picked up a small number of times. The gene calls are TRBV7-3 and TRBJ2-3, with 8 nucleotides matching TRBD2. After removal of 3 bases from V and 0 bases from J, the junction contained 5 bases not matched to a gene. Germline V gene sequence: CDR1 SGHTA, CDR2 FQGTGA. This CDR3 spans 16 amino acids. Here the CDR3 DNA reads TGTGCCAGCAGCTTGGCGGGGGGTTCTAGCACAGATACGCAGTATTTT. It is translated as CASSLAGGSSTDTQYF. The full variable domain, in which reference TRBV7-3 and TRBJ2-3 provide the parts outside the CDR3, is GAGVSQTPSNKVTEKGKYVELRCDPISGHTALYWYRQSLGQGPEFLIYFQGTGAADDSGLPNDRFFAVRPEGSVSTLKIQRTERGDSAVYLCASSLAGGSSTDTQYFGPGTRLTVL.

The V call is TRBV30, the J call TRBJ1-5; D is uncertain. The CDR3 totals 13 residues. Trimming left V 3 bases short and J 2 bases short, with 8 bases between. CDR1 GTSNPN and CDR2 SVGIG come from the germline V gene (reference sequence). Written as DNA, the CDR3 is TGTGCCTGGAGCCGGGCCCGCAATCAGCCCCAGCATTTT. Its translation is CAWSRARNQPQHF.

This clone showed up just once. V is TRBV30 and J is TRBJ1-2; 9 bases agree with TRBD1. The trim removed 7 bases at V and 6 bases at J, leaving 6 bases unmatched. CDR1 GTSNPN and CDR2 SVGIG come from the germline V gene (reference sequence). The CDR3 is made up of 12 amino acids. CDR3 region: CASNTGGDGYTF. Here the CDR3 DNA reads TGTGCCTCCAACACAGGGGGCGATGGCTACACCTTC.

This chain links TRBV29-1 with TRBJ1-2; D ambiguous. The CDR3 loop spans 13 amino acids. Germline loops: CDR1 SQVTM, CDR2 ANQGSEA. V was trimmed by 3 bases and J by 6 bases, leaving 14 bases between them. The CDR3 sequence is CSVDGPKIDGYTF. The CDR3 bases are TGCAGCGTTGACGGACCAAAGATCGATGGCTACACCTTC.